Listed below are T cell receptor beta chains from one sample, sequenced in a study of blood T cell repertoires in COVID-19. Method: immunoSEQ multiplex PCR; TCRdb's copy keeps in-frame clones and lacks some. The sample holds about 260,000 clones, around 88% seen once. Material for sequencing was PBMCs or T cells enriched from blood (not recorded which). Every receptor here comes from a woman between 45 and 65 years old who had recovered from COVID-19. Both conserved end residues are trimmed from each CDR3. A D gene is named only where the DNA matches it firmly.

TRBD1 TRBJ1-2 TRBV5-1 13 ASSQNRGRSYGYT
. TRBJ1-1 TRBV7-2 14 ASSLNGAGVGTEAF
TRBD2 TRBJ2-5 TRBV5-1 12 ASTLAGLKETQY
. TRBJ2-3 TRBV7-2 10 ASSPPVDTQY
. TRBJ1-3 TRBV4-2 12 ASSGQQAGNTIY
. TRBJ1-1 TRBV18 12 ASSPLGGNTEAF
TRBD1 TRBJ1-6 TRBV30 11 ASSDRGAPPLH
TRBD1 TRBJ2-7 TRBV4-3 16 ASSQGAPGTGGFNEQY
. TRBJ1-1 TRBV4-3 13 ASSDGQRPNTEAF
. TRBJ2-5 TRBV7-9 15 ASSLDGNTLPGETQY
TRBD1 TRBJ1-1 TRBV11-2 12 ASSRTGGRAEAF
TRBD2 TRBJ2-7 TRBV11-3 13 ASSDEAGLAYEQY
TRBD1 TRBJ2-7 TRBV4-2 14 ASSQAPRTGAYEQY
TRBD2 TRBJ2-1 TRBV18 14 ASSPETSGSYNEQF
. TRBJ1-1 TRBV27 12 ASSLAGKGTEAF
TRBD1 TRBJ2-3 TRBV7-2 13 ASSFRQGHTDTQY
TRBD2 TRBJ2-1 TRBV28 14 ASSSKPGLPGNEQF
TRBD1 TRBJ2-7 TRBV18 13 ASSPVSGGPYEQY
TRBD1 TRBJ1-2 TRBV30 13 AWRAPGQGGSGYT
. TRBJ2-7 TRBV18 13 ASSGAAGVASEQY
. TRBJ1-2 TRBV29-1 10 SVSPSSYGYT
TRBD1 TRBJ2-5 TRBV5-1 12 ASSPDRGLETQY
TRBD1 TRBJ1-5 TRBV19 12 ASSPGQGGQPQH
. TRBJ1-5 TRBV3-1/TRBV3-2 11 ASSHGGGQPQH
. TRBJ2-4 TRBV7-8 12 ASSLDPRENIQY
TRBD2 TRBJ2-1 TRBV11-2 14 ASSSNSGDFFNEQF
. TRBJ1-5 TRBV19 11 ASSSQGHQPQH
TRBD1 TRBJ2-7 TRBV30 10 AWTDRGYEQY
. TRBJ1-4 TRBV9 12 ASSPGGIHEKLF
. TRBJ2-7 TRBV28 11 ASSRSASGRQY
TRBD2 TRBJ2-1 TRBV11-2 13 ASSLAGLATYEQF
. TRBJ2-5 TRBV20-1 8 SANQETQY
TRBD2 TRBJ2-7 TRBV7-3 12 ASSLAGGPYEQY
. TRBJ2-1 TRBV2 11 ATRGTGPNEQF
TRBD1 TRBJ2-5 TRBV6-5 11 ATSQGARETQY
. TRBJ1-2 TRBV7-2 12 ASSLARGTYGYT
TRBD1 TRBJ1-6 TRBV7-8 12 ASSLGQGQSPLH
TRBD1 TRBJ2-7 TRBV4-3 13 ASSLDRQGPYEQY
TRBD2 TRBJ2-1 TRBV19 12 ASRTSGGVNEQF
TRBD1 TRBJ2-3 TRBV11-3 10 ASSLDRGTQY
TRBD2 TRBJ2-6 TRBV25-1 15 ASTAQAGISGANVLT
. TRBJ1-6 TRBV5-5 12 ASSSRQENSPLH
TRBD1 TRBJ1-4 TRBV27 13 ASRLGGTGREKLF
. TRBJ2-5 TRBV28 12 ASSLTLTTETQY
. TRBJ1-6 TRBV6-5 11 ASGEQGHSPLH
TRBD1 TRBJ2-5 TRBV5-1 12 ASSLGTGDRAQY
TRBD1 TRBJ1-2 TRBV6-5 13 ASRRTGSPDGGYT
TRBD2 TRBJ2-3 TRBV3-1/TRBV3-2 12 ASSPTSSTDTQY
. TRBJ1-3 TRBV2 10 ASSEQDYTIY
. TRBJ2-5 TRBV1 14 TSSQDEGQSQETQY
TRBD2 TRBJ2-1 TRBV30 12 AGRLAGVYNEQF